By sample fraction, the clone carrying this T cell receptor (delta chain) is medium-sized. The same CDR3 can be traced to other DNA sequences in this sample. These data are taken from a study of gamma-delta T cells after stem cell transplantation. TCRdb called clones anew from the RT-PCR reads with CATT. The data hold about 1,300 delta-chain clones, with less than 8% observed a single time. Sequencing was performed on gamma-delta T cells. The receptor's source is a human donor. It is not recorded whose cells these are; they may come from a transplant donor.

The CDR3 loop reads CACVGLLGDTDKLIF. Here the CDR3 DNA reads TGTGCCTGTGTCGGCCTACTGGGGGACACCGATAAACTCATCTTT. J is TRDJ1 and V is TRDV2; 8 nucleotides line up with TRDD3. The CDR3 runs to 15 residues. The germline V gene encodes CDR1 GEAIGNYY and CDR2 EKD. Germline trimming cut 5 bases from V and 0 bases from J; bases unmatched to any gene: 7.